The next 30 T cell receptor beta chains were all read from a single sample in a study of shared clonotypes between healthy human individuals. TCRdb's table, derived via immunoSEQ multiplex PCR, lists solely in-frame clones and lacks some. This table has around 500,000 clones, about 76% appearing once. Source material: PBMCs. The receptors were gathered from a woman aged 40 to 50 in good health. Some clones in this sample may be carry-over from other donors' samples.

In its sample, this clone was seen a few times. This sequence joins TRBV5-4 and TRBJ1-5; possible D gene TRBD1, 6 bases. The CDR3 contains 15 residues. From germline, CDR1 is SGHNT and CDR2 YYREEE (reference sequence). Between the trimmed V and J ends, which lost 0 bases and 7 bases, there was a span of 14 bases. The CDR3 loop is CASSLGGAKSQPQHF. The CDR3 DNA sequence: TGTGCCAGCAGCTTGGGGGGGGCTAAGAGCCAGCCCCAGCATTTT.

This chain connects TRBV10-2 to TRBJ2-1, with a tentative D call TRBD1 (6 bases). This CDR3 is built from 13 residues. The germline gives CDR1 WSHSY, CDR2 SAAADI. V was trimmed by 5 bases and J by 3 bases, leaving 8 bases between them. The CDR3 nucleotides read TGCGCCAGCAGTCAGGGGCGCTACAATGAGCAGTTCTTC. This encodes CASSQGRYNEQFF.

The chain recombines TRBV7-3 with TRBJ2-1, with a weak D call TRBD2 (6 bases). Deletions cut 5 bases from V and 8 bases from J, with 16 bases between. The CDR3 covers 14 residues. The germline V gene has CDR1 SGHTA and CDR2 FQGTGA. CDR3 nucleotides: TGTGCCAGCAGCCCGACGCTAGCGTTTGATGAGCAGTTCTTC. Its translation: CASSPTLAFDEQFF.

This clone showed up many times. The rearrangement uses TRBV6-5 and TRBJ1-5; D unresolved. Trimming cost V 8 bases and J 3 bases, with 8 bases left between them. The CDR3 sequence is 12 residues long. Germline V gene sequence: CDR1 MNHEY, CDR2 SVGAGI. CDR3 DNA sequence: TGTGCCAGCGGAAGGCACAATCAGCCCCAGCATTTT. This translates into CASGRHNQPQHF.

V and J are TRBV18 and TRBJ1-2; D may be TRBD1 (6 bases). Germline loops: CDR1 KGHSH, CDR2 LQKENI. The germline V and J ends were trimmed by 5 bases and 7 bases, with 14 bases remaining between them. The CDR3 has 13 residues. The CDR3 reads CASSGTGLVGYTF. CDR3 DNA sequence: TGTGCCAGCTCAGGCACAGGGTTGGTTGGCTACACCTTC.

The CDR3 is CASRPSGLAANTGELFF. In nucleotides, the CDR3 is TGCGCCAGCAGGCCCTCAGGACTAGCCGCGAACACCGGGGAGCTGTTTTTT. This chain connects TRBV10-2 to TRBJ2-2; 8 nucleotides agree with TRBD2. CDR1 WSHSY and CDR2 SAAADI come from the germline V gene. The ends lost 6 bases at V and 0 bases at J; junction bases unmatched: 9. The CDR3 extends over 17 amino acids.

Here the CDR3 reads CATSKPSNRGLTDTQYF. For the CDR3, the DNA is TGTGCCACCAGCAAACCGTCAAACAGGGGGCTCACAGATACGCAGTATTTT. The chain is built from TRBV15 and TRBJ2-3, with 9 bases matching TRBD1. The CDR3 runs 17 residues. V was pared by 4 bases and J by 2 bases, with 10 bases of the junction left unmatched. Germline CDR1 is LNHNV and CDR2 is YYDKDF (reference sequence).

At least ten counts were recorded for this clone. The chain employs TRBV6-4 and TRBJ2-2; 14 positions match TRBD2. The CDR3 consists of 16 residues. After removal of 6 bases from V and 7 bases from J, the junction contained 7 bases not matched to a gene. From germline, CDR1 is MRHNA and CDR2 SNTAGT. The CDR3 loop reads CASSAGTSGSVGELFF. Here the CDR3 DNA reads TGTGCCAGCAGCGCCGGGACTAGCGGGAGTGTCGGGGAGCTGTTTTTT.

The chain couples TRBV6-4 to TRBJ2-1; 9 nucleotides match TRBD2. Trimming removed 0 bases from V and 5 bases from J; junction bases left unmatched: 5. This CDR3 contains 16 residues. CDR1 and CDR2 from the germline V gene are MRHNA and SNTAGT. The DNA of the CDR3 is TGTGCCAGCAGTGACTCGAGTCGCGGGGGGGACAATGAGCAGTTCTTC. Its protein product is CASSDSSRGGDNEQFF.

In DNA, the CDR3 is TGTGCCAGCAGCCCGGGGACAGGGTACGGGGCCAACGTCCTGACTTTC. The encoded protein is CASSPGTGYGANVLTF. The chain carries TRBV11-2 and TRBJ2-6; 9 bases align to TRBD1. The CDR3 has 16 residues. Trimming removed 5 bases from V and 4 bases from J; junction bases left unmatched: 6. Germline CDR1 reads SGHAT; CDR2 reads FQNNGV.

This clone was counted a few times. The chain combines TRBV29-1 with TRBJ1-2, with D possibly matching TRBD1 (5 bases). CDR1 is SQVTM, CDR2 ANQGSEA, per germline. Trimming stripped 6 bases from V and 2 bases from J, with 16 bases between. CDR3 length: 14 residues. CDR3 in amino acids: CSVGHPGANYGYTF. The CDR3 region has the DNA TGCAGCGTCGGACACCCAGGAGCCAACTATGGCTACACCTTC.

J is TRBJ1-1 and V is TRBV14; D is unresolved. This CDR3 is 13 amino acids long. Germline CDR1 is SGHDN and CDR2 is FVKESK. V was shortened by 5 bases and J by 2 bases, with 9 bases between the two germline ends. This CDR3 reads CASSKQHNTEAFF. The CDR3 DNA sequence: TGTGCCAGCAGCAAACAACATAACACTGAAGCTTTCTTT.

The V call is TRBV28, the J call TRBJ2-7, with 7 bases that match TRBD1. V was pared by 5 bases and J by 4 bases, with 11 bases of the junction left unmatched. Germline V gene data show CDR1 as MDHEN and CDR2 as SYDVKM. The CDR3 sequence is 15 residues long. CDR3 in amino acids: CASSPIDRDWYEQYF. The DNA of the CDR3 is TGTGCCAGCAGTCCCATAGACAGGGATTGGTACGAGCAGTACTTC.

The chain links TRBV18 to TRBJ1-2; D gene uncertain. The CDR3 has 16 residues. The V gene's germline CDR1 is KGHSH and CDR2 LQKENI. V lost 2 bases and J lost 5, with 18 bases in between. The CDR3 is CASSPGPERTGYGYTF. The CDR3 region has the DNA TGTGCCAGCTCACCAGGCCCGGAGCGAACGGGGTATGGCTACACCTTC.

J is TRBJ1-2 and V is TRBV5-1; the D gene is possibly TRBD1 (5 bases). Germline CDR1 is SGHRS and CDR2 is YFSETQ. This CDR3 has 14 amino acids. V was shortened by 0 bases and J by 0 bases, with 6 bases between the two germline ends. DNA of the CDR3: TGCGCCAGCAGCTTGGACAGGACTAACTATGGCTACACCTTC. Its translation: CASSLDRTNYGYTF.

This clone was found once. The chain is built from TRBV7-8 and TRBJ1-5; 7 bases fit TRBD1. The V and J ends lost 5 bases and 2 bases, in that order; junction bases with no gene match: 6. Looked up from germline, CDR1 is SGHVS and CDR2 is FQNEAQ. The CDR3 consists of 15 residues. Here the CDR3 reads CASSLGTVGNQPQHF. For the CDR3, the DNA is TGTGCCAGCAGCCTAGGGACAGTAGGCAATCAGCCCCAGCATTTT.

V is TRBV11-3 and J is TRBJ2-3; no reliable D call. Germline V gene sequence: CDR1 SGHNT, CDR2 YENEEA. The CDR3 has 12 amino acids. V lost 5 bases and J 8 bases, leaving 11 bases between the germline ends. The CDR3 nucleotides read TGTGCCAGCAGCCGCGAGTTGGGTACGCAGTATTTT. It codes for CASSRELGTQYF.

In its sample, this clone was seen a few times. This CDR3 is CASSMDRHSGNTIYF. CDR3 nucleotides: TGTGCCAGCAGCATGGACCGCCACTCTGGAAACACCATATATTTT. V is TRBV7-7 and J is TRBJ1-3; unclear D gene. The CDR3 sequence is 15 residues long. V lost 5 bases to trimming and J lost 0 bases, with 11 bases between them. Germline CDR1 SSHAT, CDR2 FNYEAQ (reference sequence). Variable domain in full (rest from reference TRBV7-7 and TRBJ1-3): GAGVSQSPRYKVTKRGQDVTLRCDPISSHATLYWYQQALGQGPEFLTYFNYEAQPDKSGLPSDRFSAERPEGSISTLTIQRTEQRDSAMYRCASSMDRHSGNTIYFGEGSWLTVV.

Concerning this clone: The DNA is omitted, as the CDR3 cannot be located on it reliably, and the CDR3 follows TCRdb's listing. This chain connects TRBV20-1 to TRBJ2-7; the table names TRBD1, a call not compared with the DNA. The CDR3 comprises 9 residues, both ends counted. Germline loops: CDR1 DFQATT, CDR2 SNEGSKA (reference sequence). The CDR3 loop reads CGVGTGSFF.

The chain links TRBV7-2 to TRBJ2-7, with TRBD2 identical over 9 bases. The CDR3 spans 14 residues. Germline-derived CDR1 and CDR2 are SGHTA and FQGNSA. The V segment lost 5 bases and the J segment 3 bases; nucleotides outside the gene matches: 5. CDR3: CASSVGTSYYEQYF. The CDR3 DNA follows: TGTGCCAGCAGCGTCGGGACTAGCTACTACGAGCAGTACTTC. The full variable domain, completed using reference TRBV7-2 and TRBJ2-7, is GAGVSQSPSNKVTEKGKDVELRCDPISGHTALYWYRQSLGQGLEFLIYFQGNSAPDKSGLPSDRFSAERTGGSVSTLTIQRTQQEDSAVYLCASSVGTSYYEQYFGPGTRLTVT.

Note on this clone: The sample holds other DNA sequences that translate to the same CDR3. CDR3 protein: CASSPRTASTDTQYF. The CDR3 nucleotides read TGTGCCAGCAGCCCCCGGACAGCGAGCACAGATACGCAGTATTTT. The chain has TRBV9 and TRBJ2-3, with D possibly TRBD1 on 6 matching bases. V lost 4 bases to trimming and J lost 0 bases, with 12 bases between them. The germline V gene has CDR1 SGDLS and CDR2 YYNGEE. This CDR3 has 15 residues.

This clone was seen more than once but under ten times. This sample also contains other DNA sequences that code for the same CDR3. The chain links TRBV5-1 to TRBJ2-7, with D perhaps matching TRBD1 (6 bases). Germline CDR1 SGHRS, CDR2 YFSETQ. This CDR3 comprises 14 residues. V was trimmed by 5 bases and J by 3 bases, leaving 15 bases between them. CDR3 region: CASSSPGQGYEQYF. CDR3 coding DNA: TGCGCCAGCAGTTCACCGGGACAAGGCTACGAGCAGTACTTC.

This clone was seen only a few times. The chain combines TRBV4-1 with TRBJ1-4, with D possibly matching TRBD1 (5 bases). The CDR3 sequence is 15 residues long. The ends were cut back, 4 bases at V and 5 bases at J, with 14 bases in the middle. Looked up from germline, CDR1 is MGHRA and CDR2 is YSYEKL. The CDR3 is CASSPLGLRNEKLFF. CDR3 sequence (DNA): TGCGCCAGCAGCCCCTTGGGGCTACGAAATGAAAAACTGTTTTTT.

Comment on this clone: This may arise from a read error, as a much more abundant clone is one base away. Other nucleotide sequences from this sample produce the same CDR3. This chain links TRBV7-9 with TRBJ2-7; tentatively, D is TRBD1 (6 bases). The V gene lost 3 bases and the J gene lost 0 bases, with 6 bases spanning the gap. The CDR3 extends over 13 amino acids. Per the germline V gene, CDR1 is SEHNR and CDR2 is FQNEAQ (reference sequence). CDR3 region: CASSLDSSYEQYF. CDR3 DNA sequence: TGTGCCAGCAGCTTGGACAGCTCCTACGAGCAGTACTTC.

This clone was seen more than once but under ten times. This may come from a read error, since a much larger clone is one base off. The same CDR3 can be traced to other DNA sequences in this sample. The chain combines TRBV5-1 with TRBJ2-7, with 13 bases that match TRBD2. The CDR3 covers 16 residues. Germline V gives CDR1 SGHRS, CDR2 YFSETQ. Trimming took 4 bases from V and 4 from J; bases not matched to a gene: 8. CDR3: CASSPGLAGVAYEQYF. DNA of the CDR3: TGCGCCAGCAGCCCTGGACTAGCGGGAGTAGCATACGAGCAGTACTTC. Drawing the rest from reference TRBV5-1 and TRBJ2-7, the complete variable domain is KAGVTQTPRYLIKTRGQQVTLSCSPISGHRSVSWYQQTPGQGLQFLFEYFSETQRNKGNFPGRFSGRQFSNSRSEMNVSTLELGDSALYLCASSPGLAGVAYEQYFGPGTRLTVT.

This chain links TRBV7-4 with TRBJ2-1; possible D gene TRBD2, 6 bases. CDR3 length equals 11 residues. Germline assignment: CDR1 SGHVT and CDR2 SQSDAQ. V lost 5 bases and J 15 bases, leaving 14 bases between the germline ends. The CDR3 DNA follows: TGTGCCAGCAGCCAACTAGCTTTTCCGTTCTTC. This encodes CASSQLAFPFF.

As for this clone: A far larger clone is just one base off, so this is likely a read error. This sample includes further DNA sequences coding for the same CDR3. The chain carries TRBV28 and TRBJ1-5, with no clear D. The length of the CDR3 is 17 residues. Germline CDR1 and CDR2: MDHEN and SYDVKM. The DNA of the CDR3 is TGTGCCAGCAGTTTTTCTATTCAGCAGCATAGCAATCAACCCCAGCATTTT. The encoded protein is CASSFSIQQHSNQPQHF.

V gene TRBV5-1 combines with J gene TRBJ2-1, with 8 nucleotides matching TRBD2. The V and J ends lost 2 bases and 7 bases, in that order; junction bases with no gene match: 8. The CDR3 sequence is 15 residues long. In germline, CDR1 is SGHRS, CDR2 YFSETQ. The CDR3 region has the DNA TGCGCCAGCAGCTTCGTCAGCAGCGGGAGTAATGAGCAGTTCTTC. Amino acid sequence: CASSFVSSGSNEQFF.

The CDR3 region has the DNA TGCGCCAGCAGCCACAGGGTCGGGGTCGGGGAGCAGTTCTTC. This gives the protein CASSHRVGVGEQFF. This sequence joins TRBV4-3 and TRBJ2-1; D might be TRBD1 or TRBD2, each matching 5 bases. V was clipped by 3 bases and J by 10 bases, with 16 bases between them. Germline V gene sequence: CDR1 LGHNA, CDR2 YSLEER. The CDR3 totals 14 residues.

This sequence joins TRBV6-1 and TRBJ2-4, with D possibly matching TRBD2 (5 bases). The CDR3 contains 14 residues. Germline values: CDR1 MNHNS, CDR2 SASEGT. The V end was cut by 5 bases, the J end by 8 bases, with 16 bases between. CDR3 sequence (DNA): TGTGCCAGCAGTAATCAAAACGCGAGGGACATTCAGTACTTC. Its translation is CASSNQNARDIQYF.